This T cell receptor beta chain was captured in a study of response to subunit inactivated influenza vaccine. Germline CDR1 reads ENHRY; CDR2 reads SYGVKD. The CDR3 has 15 residues. V was pared by 0 bases and J by 7 bases, with 10 bases between. TCRdb reprocessed the RT-PCR reads via MiXCR and lists one record per CDR3 protein. Counted here are roughly 500,000 distinct CDR3 sequences, less than 30% occurring once; the ten biggest clones make up under 2.5%. As regards this clonotype: No antigen is known for it.

Findings of the study overall: There was a suggestion from the authors that each seasonal influenza vaccination recruits few new T cells.

J is TRBJ1-6 and V is TRBV10-3; tentatively, D is TRBD1 (5 bases). The receptor comes from a man aged 50 or older who received an inactivated influenza vaccine. The sample in question was CD4+ T cells sorted from PBMCs, obtained about 5 days after vaccination. This CDR3 reads CAISESWGRNSPLHF. CDR3 bases: TGTGCCATCAGTGAGTCCTGGGGGAGGAATTCACCCCTCCACTTT.